A selection of T cell receptor beta chains follows, all from one sample in a study of OX40 agonist ivuxolimab in advanced cancers. Using immunoSEQ multiplex PCR, the repertoire was profiled, and TCRdb retains in-frame clones only, with some absent. The sample has just under 65,000 clones; 84% are singletons. Sequencing was performed on CD4+ or CD8+ T cells sorted from blood, taken in a trial of the OX40 agonist ivuxolimab. The receptors were gathered from an adult with an advanced solid tumor such as melanoma, head and neck, liver or kidney cancer. CDR3s include the opening cysteine and the closing phenylalanine or tryptophan. The order of the fields is CDR3 DNA, CDR3 protein, V gene, D gene, J gene, clone size. D genes are given only for firm matches. Size values are once, few and many counts, or a class for expanded clones, and some rows have none.

TGCGCCAGCAGCTTGTCAAGGGACTATGGCTACACCTTC | CASSLSRDYGYTF | TRBV5-1 | NA | TRBJ1-2 | NA
TGTGCCAGCAGCCTGCTTGTACCCTCAGGGGGTAGTGGCTACACCTTC | CASSLLVPSGGSGYTF | TRBV7-2 | TRBD1 | TRBJ1-2 | NA
TGTGCCAGCAGTACTGAGACCCACAATCAGCCCCAGCATTTT | CASSTETHNQPQHF | TRBV6-6 | NA | TRBJ1-5 | NA
TGTGCCAGCAGGGGACTAGCGGGAGGCCCATACGAGCAGTACTTC | CASRGLAGGPYEQYF | TRBV7-8 | TRBD2 | TRBJ2-7 | NA
TGTGCCATCAGTCCCCAACAGGGGGTCGACACAGATACGCAGTATTTT | CAISPQQGVDTDTQYF | TRBV10-3 | TRBD1 | TRBJ2-3 | NA
TGTGCCAGCAGAAAAAAGGGTGGAGAGCAGTACTTC | CASRKKGGEQYF | TRBV2 | NA | TRBJ2-7 | few
TGTGCCAGCAGTCTACAGGGGAGCCATCAGCCCCAGCATTTT | CASSLQGSHQPQHF | TRBV2 | TRBD1 | TRBJ1-5 | NA
TGTGCCAGCAGTTCCCTAGCCGGGACTAGCGCCGAGCAGTACTTC | CASSSLAGTSAEQYF | TRBV2 | TRBD2 | TRBJ2-7 | NA
TGTGCCAGCAGCTTCCTAGCGGGAGGGCCCTACGAGCAGTACTTC | CASSFLAGGPYEQYF | TRBV7-2 | TRBD2 | TRBJ2-7 | NA
TGCAGTGCTAGCGGGGGCGGGGGCGTCTTCTTT | CSASGGGGVFF | TRBV20-1 | NA | TRBJ1-1 | NA
TGTGCCAGCAGCGTAGACCTTGAAGAGACCCAGTACTTC | CASSVDLEETQYF | TRBV9 | NA | TRBJ2-5 | once
TGTGCCAGCGCTAGCGGTTTCTTAGCCAAAAACATTCAGTACTTC | CASASGFLAKNIQYF | TRBV2 | TRBD2 | TRBJ2-4 | NA
TGTGCCAGCAGCGTAGGGCCTAGCGCAGATACGCAGTATTTT | CASSVGPSADTQYF | TRBV9 | NA | TRBJ2-3 | NA
TGCGCCAGCAGCCAAGATCCGGTTTTTAACACTGAAGCTTTCTTT | CASSQDPVFNTEAFF | TRBV4-3 | NA | TRBJ1-1 | NA
TGTGCCAGCAGCTTACCGGGAGGGGACGAGCAGTACTTC | CASSLPGGDEQYF | TRBV7-9 | TRBD2 | TRBJ2-7 | few
TGTGCCAGCAGCCCCACAGGGGGCCCTTACAATGAGCAGTTCTTC | CASSPTGGPYNEQFF | TRBV2 | TRBD1 | TRBJ2-1 | NA
TGTGCCAGCTCACCGATACAGGGGGCGCGGGAGACCCAGTACTTC | CASSPIQGARETQYF | TRBV18 | TRBD1 | TRBJ2-5 | NA
TGTGCCAGCAGTTTAGGGGACAGGGGGCGCGGGTCAGAGACCCAGTACTTC | CASSLGDRGRGSETQYF | TRBV27 | TRBD1 | TRBJ2-5 | NA
TGTGCCAGCAGCTTGGGCCCAGATACGCAGTATTTT | CASSLGPDTQYF | TRBV7-3 | NA | TRBJ2-3 | NA
TGTGCCAGCAGCCTCGCCGGGACTAGCGGGAGCTATGGGGAGAAGACCCAGTACTTC | CASSLAGTSGSYGEKTQYF | TRBV7-3 | TRBD2 | TRBJ2-5 | NA
TGCGCCAGCAGCGGACAAGGACAGGGCACAGATACGCAGTATTTT | CASSGQGQGTDTQYF | TRBV5-1 | TRBD1 | TRBJ2-3 | NA
TGTGCCACCGCGGGGGATGAGCAGTTCTTC | CATAGDEQFF | TRBV5-4 | TRBD2 | TRBJ2-1 | NA
TGTGCCAGCAGTCCCCTCCCTAGCCTTGAGCAGTACTTC | CASSPLPSLEQYF | TRBV14 | NA | TRBJ2-7 | NA
TGTGCCAGCAGCCGACCGGGGGGCTCTATGAATGAGCAGTTCTTC | CASSRPGGSMNEQFF | TRBV5-4 | NA | TRBJ2-1 | NA